This T cell receptor (beta chain) is from a study of regulatory T cells in long-lasting Graves disease. Notes on this clonotype: The antigen is not known.

Both iRepertoire HTBI primers and Arm-PCR of CDR3 regions were used to build the TCR beta libraries. Via MiXCR, TCRdb re-called the multiplex PCR reads, giving one row per CDR3 protein. The sample carries 500,000 or so distinct CDR3 sequences, 15% to 20% recorded once. Study-wide points: Favoring TRBV28, TRBJ1-2 and TRBJ2-5 was a feature seen in persistent disease.

The CDR3 runs 15 residues. J was trimmed by 11 bases and V by 0 bases; bases with no gene match: 4. CDR1 MGHRA and CDR2 YSYEKL come from the germline V gene. Time point denoted: newly diagnosed GD, antithyroid drugs for less than 3 months. PBMCs provided the RNA from which the TCR library was made. Xi'an, China, was home to the endocrinology department that provided patients. This sample was shared with a second study, whose subject was T cells in Graves' hyperthyroidism and ophthalmopathy. From that report: Among thyroid clonotypes expanded above 0.001, most also appeared in blood.

The specimen was peripheral blood mononuclear cells (PBMCs), collected at new diagnosis, from a patient treated with antithyroid drugs. This sequence joins TRBV4-1 and TRBJ1-6; TRBD1 agrees at 10 bases. The receptor was isolated from a woman in her forties or fifties with Graves disease. The CDR3 region is CASSQERTGGTPLHF. In DNA form, the CDR3 reads TGCGCCAGCAGCCAAGAAAGGACAGGGGGGACACCCCTCCACTTT.